This paragraph covers one TCR beta chain sequence. No antigen is known for it. Primers included in the PCR were 60 Vbeta and 13 Jbeta primers. Using immunoSEQ multiplex PCR, the repertoire was profiled, and TCRdb retains in-frame clones only, with some absent. The sample has nearly 200,000 clones, 87% seen once. The sample comes from a study of cytomegalovirus exposure and HLA in healthy donors. The study's findings and limits: Researchers counted some 150 TCR beta chains as cytomegalovirus-associated. A prior analysis recorded that most TCR beta V segments were productive about 87% or about 30% of the time.

Sequencing was carried out using PBMCs. The clonotype originates from a man aged 30 to 39 in good health and CMV-seronegative.

The CDR3 bases are TGTGCCAGCAGTCTGACAGGGCTAGGGGGCGAGCAGTACTTC. It translates to CASSLTGLGGEQYF. The V gene is TRBV6-5, the J gene TRBJ2-5; TRBD1 matches at 7 bases. The end of the DNA fits TRBJ2-7 better, so the J call may be wrong. The CDR3 contains 14 residues. Germline-derived CDR1 and CDR2 are MNHEY and SVGAGI.